The T cell receptor beta chain described here comes from a study of radiotherapy plus CTLA-4 blockade in lung cancer. General study findings and limits: Together with interferon-beta, which increased in serum after radiation, early dynamic changes in blood T cell clones were reportedly the best predictors of response. Some TCR clones had been derived from tumors. These clones expanded in peripheral blood after radiotherapy plus ipilimumab.

With ipilimumab providing CTLA-4 blockade, focal radiation was administered to patients who had chemo-refractory metastatic non-small-cell lung cancer. Clones were sequenced by immunoSEQ multiplex PCR, and TCRdb holds only the in-frame ones, with some missing. The table lists 60,000 or so clones, 77% of them singletons. As to this clone: What it binds is unknown.

The specimen comprised peripheral blood, sampled from a patient treated with radiotherapy plus ipilimumab. This TCR derives from a human donor with non-small cell lung cancer who had a partial response to radiotherapy plus ipilimumab.

The CDR3 loop reads CASSRRGQQETQYF. In DNA form, the CDR3 reads TGTGCCAGCAGCCGGAGGGGACAGCAAGAGACCCAGTACTTC. The rearrangement links TRBV7-2 to TRBJ2-5; D perhaps matches TRBD1 (7 bases). The CDR3 extends over 14 amino acids. Germline V gives CDR1 SGHTA, CDR2 FQGNSA. V lost 5 bases and J 2 bases, leaving 12 bases between the germline ends.